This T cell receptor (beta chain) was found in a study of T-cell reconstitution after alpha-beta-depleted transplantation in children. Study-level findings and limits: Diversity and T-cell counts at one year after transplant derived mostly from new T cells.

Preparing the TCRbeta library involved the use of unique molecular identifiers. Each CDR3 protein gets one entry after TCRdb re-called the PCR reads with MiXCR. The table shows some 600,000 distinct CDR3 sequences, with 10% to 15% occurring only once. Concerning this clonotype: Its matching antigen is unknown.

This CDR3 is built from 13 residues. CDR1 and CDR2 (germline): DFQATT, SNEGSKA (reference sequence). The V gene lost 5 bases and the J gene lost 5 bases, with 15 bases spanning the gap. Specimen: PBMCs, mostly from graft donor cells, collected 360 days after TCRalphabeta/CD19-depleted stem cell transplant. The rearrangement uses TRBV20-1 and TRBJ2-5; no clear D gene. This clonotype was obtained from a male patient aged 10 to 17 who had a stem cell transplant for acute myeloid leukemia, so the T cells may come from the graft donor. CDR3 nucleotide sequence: TGCAGTGCTTTCCAGCCGTTAACGGAGACCCAGTACTTC. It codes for CSAFQPLTETQYF.